This TCR beta chain was sequenced for a study of cytomegalovirus exposure and HLA in healthy donors. Overall study context: Earlier, about 180 million T cells were analyzed, and 95 million to 140 million unique TCR beta sequences were found among them. Whole-study results and caveats: In a later analysis, DRB1 alleles had the most associated TCRs; HLA-C alleles the fewest. Exclusion as indistinguishable affected some V segments, including TRBV6-2 and TRBV6-3. A later analysis reported that several of the most significant clusters appeared to be linked to common viral pathogens, among them Epstein-Barr virus.

The V gene's germline CDR1 is SEHNR and CDR2 FQNEAQ (reference sequence). CDR3 size: 13 residues. V lost 3 bases and J 7 bases, leaving 12 bases between the germline ends. This clone was seen a handful of times. Its target is unknown. The PCR ran on 60 Vbeta and 13 Jbeta primers. Clones were read by immunoSEQ multiplex PCR, and TCRdb kept only the in-frame ones, dropping some. The sample holds some 160,000 clones; approximately 88% are singletons and the top ten take 1.5%. This TCR was sampled from a woman under 30 in good health and CMV-seronegative. The sequenced sample was PBMCs. The V and J genes are TRBV7-9 and TRBJ1-1, with D maybe TRBD1 (6 bases). CDR3 loop: CASSFGTLDEAFF. The CDR3 bases are TGTGCCAGCAGCTTCGGGACACTGGATGAAGCTTTCTTT.